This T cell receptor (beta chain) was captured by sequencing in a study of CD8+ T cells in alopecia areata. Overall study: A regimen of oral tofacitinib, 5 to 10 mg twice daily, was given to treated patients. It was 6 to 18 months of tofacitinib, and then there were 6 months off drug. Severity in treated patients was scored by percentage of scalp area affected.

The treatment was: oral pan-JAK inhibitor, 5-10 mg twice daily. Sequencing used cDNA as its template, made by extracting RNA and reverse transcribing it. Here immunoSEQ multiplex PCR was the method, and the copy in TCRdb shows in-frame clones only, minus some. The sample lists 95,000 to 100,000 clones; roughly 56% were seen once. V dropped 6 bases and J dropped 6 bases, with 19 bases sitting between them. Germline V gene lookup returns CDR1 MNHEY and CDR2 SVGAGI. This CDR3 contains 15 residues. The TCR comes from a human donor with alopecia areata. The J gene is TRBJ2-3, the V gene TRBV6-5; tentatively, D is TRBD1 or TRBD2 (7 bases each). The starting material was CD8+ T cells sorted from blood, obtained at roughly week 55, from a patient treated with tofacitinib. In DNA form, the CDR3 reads TGTGCCAGCAGGCCGATTCAGGGGGGGCTGGATACGCAGTATTTT. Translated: CASRPIQGGLDTQYF.